This TCR beta chain was obtained from a study of blood T cell repertoires in COVID-19. On the study more broadly: Sites across the United States, Italy and Spain contributed samples from acute and convalescent COVID-19. In each case, the material was cDNA or gDNA derived from T cells, B-cell-depleted T cells, or PBMCs.

With 7 bases clipped from V and 0 bases from J, the junction kept 7 bases outside the gene matches. The CDR3 has 15 amino acids. Germline CDR1 and CDR2: LNHDA and SQIVND (reference sequence). In the source study's methods: Researchers report that nucleated cell counts were estimated from reference gene primer amplification. Sequencing used immunoSEQ multiplex PCR; TCRdb keeps in-frame clones, though not all of them. V and J calls and clone size are copied from that table; D and trimming were computed from the DNA. In the table there are 150,000 or so clones, roughly 89% of which are singletons. The sequencing sample was made of peripheral blood. The chain recombines TRBV19 with TRBJ1-2, with 8 bases identical to TRBD1. The receptor comes from a man aged 55-75 years with active or convalescent COVID-19. DNA for the CDR3: TGTGCCAGTACCCGGACAGGGCAAGCTAACTATGGCTACACCTTC. Its translation is CASTRTGQANYGYTF.